These T cell receptor beta chains were read from a single sample in a study of regulatory T cells in long-lasting Graves disease. One entry per CDR3 protein results from TCRdb running MiXCR on the multiplex PCR reads. The sample has a few hundred thousand distinct CDR3 sequences; roughly 25% are singletons. Sequencing was performed on peripheral blood mononuclear cells (PBMCs), taken when the disease was refractory, from a patient treated with antithyroid drugs. The source of these receptors is a woman aged 40 to 49 with Graves disease. Both conserved end residues are part of each CDR3. A D gene is named only where the DNA matches it firmly. Rows give clone size only sometimes, using once, few, many, or a class for an expanded clone.

-	TRBJ2-6	TRBV28	many	CASMHTSRPGANVLTF	TGTGCCAGCATGCACACCTCCAGGCCTGGGGCCAACGTCCTGACTTTC
-	TRBJ1-5	TRBV12-3/TRBV12-4	many	CASSWDWAYSNQPQHF	TGTGCCAGCAGTTGGGACTGGGCCTATAGCAATCAGCCCCAGCATTTT
TRBD1	TRBJ2-5	TRBV2	many	CASTRTGVQETQYF	TGTGCCAGCACCAGGACAGGGGTACAAGAGACCCAGTACTTC
TRBD1	TRBJ2-2	TRBV11-2	-	CASTFGQGGTGELFF	TGTGCCAGCACCTTTGGACAGGGTGGCACCGGGGAGCTGTTTTTT
-	TRBJ2-3	TRBV20-1	-	CSAYTQAESTDTQYF	TGCAGTGCTTATACTCAAGCGGAAAGCACAGATACGCAGTATTTT
TRBD1	TRBJ1-1	TRBV11-2	-	CASSMGTANTEAFF	TGTGCCAGCAGCATGGGGACAGCGAACACTGAAGCTTTCTTT
-	TRBJ2-7	TRBV4-1	-	CASSQFDGRGEQYF	TGCGCCAGCAGCCAATTTGACGGGAGAGGCGAGCAGTACTTC
-	TRBJ1-2	TRBV12-3/TRBV12-4	many	CASSGGSGYGYTF	TGTGCCAGCAGTGGGGGGAGCGGCTATGGCTACACCTTC
-	TRBJ2-7	TRBV29-1	few	CSVTVGLRVSYEQYF	TGCAGCGTCACTGTGGGGCTCCGGGTCTCCTACGAGCAGTACTTC
TRBD2	TRBJ2-7	TRBV6-1	few	CASRKTSGLTYEQYF	TGTGCCAGCAGAAAGACTAGCGGCCTTACCTACGAGCAGTACTTC
TRBD1	TRBJ2-5	TRBV2	-	CASSSERQGRKGTQYF	TGTGCCAGCAGCTCCGAGAGACAGGGACGGAAAGGGACCCAGTACTTC
-	TRBJ2-1	TRBV5-1	-	CASSFNKLSLGDEQFF	TGCGCCAGCAGCTTTAACAAGCTCTCCCTGGGTGATGAGCAGTTCTTC
-	TRBJ2-4	TRBV3-1	few	CASSPSIPLAKNIQYF	TGTGCCAGCAGCCCGAGCATTCCTCTAGCCAAAAACATTCAGTACTTC